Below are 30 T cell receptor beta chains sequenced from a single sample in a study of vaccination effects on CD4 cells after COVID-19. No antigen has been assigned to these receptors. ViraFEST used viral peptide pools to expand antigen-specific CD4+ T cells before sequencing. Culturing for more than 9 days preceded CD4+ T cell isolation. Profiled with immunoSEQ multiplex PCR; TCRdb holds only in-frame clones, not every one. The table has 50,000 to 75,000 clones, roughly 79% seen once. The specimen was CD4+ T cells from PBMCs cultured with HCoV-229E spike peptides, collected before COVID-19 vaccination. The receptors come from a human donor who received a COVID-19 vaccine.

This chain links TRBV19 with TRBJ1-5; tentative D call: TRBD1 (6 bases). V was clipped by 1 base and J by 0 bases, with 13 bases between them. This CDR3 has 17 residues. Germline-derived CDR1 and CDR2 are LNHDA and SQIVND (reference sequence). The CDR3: CASSIGGTTNSNQPQHF. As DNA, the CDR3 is TGTGCCAGTAGTATAGGTGGGACAACTAATAGCAATCAGCCCCAGCATTTT.

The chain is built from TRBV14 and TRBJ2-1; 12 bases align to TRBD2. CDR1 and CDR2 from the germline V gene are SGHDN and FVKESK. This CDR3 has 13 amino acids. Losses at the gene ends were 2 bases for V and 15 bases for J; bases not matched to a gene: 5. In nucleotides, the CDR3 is TGTGCCAGCAGCCAAACTAGCGGGGGGCCTGCGTTCTTC. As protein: CASSQTSGGPAFF.

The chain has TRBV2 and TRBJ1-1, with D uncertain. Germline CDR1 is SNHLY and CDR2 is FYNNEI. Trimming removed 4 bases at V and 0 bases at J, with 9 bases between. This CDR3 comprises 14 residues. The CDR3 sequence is CASSARWMNTEAFF. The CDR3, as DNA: TGTGCCAGCAGTGCACGGTGGATGAACACTGAAGCTTTCTTT.

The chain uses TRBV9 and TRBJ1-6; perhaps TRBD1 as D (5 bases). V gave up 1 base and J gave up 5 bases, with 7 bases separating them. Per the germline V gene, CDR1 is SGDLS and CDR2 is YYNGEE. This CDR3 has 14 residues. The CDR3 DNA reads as TGTGCCAGCAGCGTACAGGGAAATAATTCACCCCTCCACTTT. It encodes CASSVQGNNSPLHF.

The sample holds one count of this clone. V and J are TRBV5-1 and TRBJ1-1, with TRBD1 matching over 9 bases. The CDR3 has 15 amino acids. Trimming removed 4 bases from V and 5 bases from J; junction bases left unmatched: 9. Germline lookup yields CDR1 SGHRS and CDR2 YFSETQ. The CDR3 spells CASSPNRGQETEAFF. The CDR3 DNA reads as TGCGCCAGCAGCCCCAACAGGGGGCAGGAGACTGAAGCTTTCTTT.

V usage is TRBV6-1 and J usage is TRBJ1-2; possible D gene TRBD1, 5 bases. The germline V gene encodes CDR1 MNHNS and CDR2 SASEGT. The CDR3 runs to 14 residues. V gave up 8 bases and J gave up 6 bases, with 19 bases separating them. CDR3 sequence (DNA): TGTGCCAGCCAACAGAGGGTACAAGGGGATGGCTACACCTTC. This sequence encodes CASQQRVQGDGYTF.

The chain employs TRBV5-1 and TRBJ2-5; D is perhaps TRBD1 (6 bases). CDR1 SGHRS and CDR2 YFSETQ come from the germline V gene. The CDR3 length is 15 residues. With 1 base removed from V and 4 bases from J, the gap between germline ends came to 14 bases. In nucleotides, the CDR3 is TGCGCCAGCAGCTTGACCGGGACAACGGGAGAGACCCAGTACTTC. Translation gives CASSLTGTTGETQYF.

In DNA form, the CDR3 reads TGTGCCAGTAAGTCCTACACTGAAGCTTTCTTT. Its translation is CASKSYTEAFF. The chain links TRBV19 to TRBJ1-1; D gene ambiguous. V dropped 7 bases and J dropped 3 bases, with 6 bases sitting between them. The CDR3 length is 11 residues. Germline CDR1 LNHDA, CDR2 SQIVND (reference sequence).

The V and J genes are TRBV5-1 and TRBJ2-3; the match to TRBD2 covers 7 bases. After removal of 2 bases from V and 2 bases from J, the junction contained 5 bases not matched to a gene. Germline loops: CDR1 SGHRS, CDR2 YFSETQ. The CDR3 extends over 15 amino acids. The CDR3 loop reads CASSFRGEDTDTQYF. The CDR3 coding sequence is TGCGCCAGCAGCTTCCGGGGGGAGGACACAGATACGCAGTATTTT.

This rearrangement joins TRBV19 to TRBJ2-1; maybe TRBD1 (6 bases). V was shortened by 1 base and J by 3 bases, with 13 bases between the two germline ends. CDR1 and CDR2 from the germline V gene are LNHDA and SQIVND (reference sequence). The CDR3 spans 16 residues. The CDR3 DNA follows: TGTGCCAGTAGTATAGGTCGCAGGGGCCTCTACAATGAGCAGTTCTTC. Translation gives CASSIGRRGLYNEQFF.

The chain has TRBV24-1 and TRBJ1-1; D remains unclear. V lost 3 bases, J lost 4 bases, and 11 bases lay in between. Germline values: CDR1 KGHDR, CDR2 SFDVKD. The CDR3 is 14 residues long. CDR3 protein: CATSDHHSFTEAFF. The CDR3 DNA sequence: TGTGCCACCAGTGATCACCACAGCTTCACTGAAGCTTTCTTT.

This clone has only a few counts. CDR3 coding DNA: TGCGCCAGCAGCTCTACGGGGGGGAACTCTGGAAACACCATATATTTT. Translating gives CASSSTGGNSGNTIYF. The chain links TRBV4-1 to TRBJ1-3; the D gene is possibly TRBD1 (5 bases). The V and J ends lost 5 bases and 0 bases respectively, with 14 bases between them. The CDR3 runs to 16 residues. CDR1 is MGHRA and CDR2 is YSYEKL in the germline V gene.

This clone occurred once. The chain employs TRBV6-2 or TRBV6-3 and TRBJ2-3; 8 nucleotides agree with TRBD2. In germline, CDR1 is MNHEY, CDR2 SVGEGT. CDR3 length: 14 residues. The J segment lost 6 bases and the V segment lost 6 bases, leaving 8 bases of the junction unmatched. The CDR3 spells CASSPSGPRDTQYF. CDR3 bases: TGTGCCAGCAGCCCTAGCGGGCCTCGGGATACGCAGTATTTT.

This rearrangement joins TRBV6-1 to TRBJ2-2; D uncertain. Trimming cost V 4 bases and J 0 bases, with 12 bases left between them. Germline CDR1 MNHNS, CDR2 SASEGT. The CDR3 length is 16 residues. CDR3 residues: CASSGGRNANTGELFF. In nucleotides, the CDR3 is TGTGCCAGCAGTGGAGGCCGGAACGCGAACACCGGGGAGCTGTTTTTT.

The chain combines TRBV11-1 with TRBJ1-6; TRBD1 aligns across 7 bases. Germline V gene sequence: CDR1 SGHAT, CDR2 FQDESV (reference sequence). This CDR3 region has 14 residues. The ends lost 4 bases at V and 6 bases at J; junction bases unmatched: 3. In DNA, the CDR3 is TGTGCCAGCAGCTCACAGGGGTCTAATTCACCCCTCCACTTT. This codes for CASSSQGSNSPLHF.

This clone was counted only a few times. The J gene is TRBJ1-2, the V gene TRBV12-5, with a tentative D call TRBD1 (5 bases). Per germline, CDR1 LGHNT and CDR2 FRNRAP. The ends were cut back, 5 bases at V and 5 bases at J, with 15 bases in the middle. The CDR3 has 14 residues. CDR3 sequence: CASGAPGPLYGYTF. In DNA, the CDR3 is TGTGCTAGTGGTGCCCCGGGACCTCTATATGGCTACACCTTC. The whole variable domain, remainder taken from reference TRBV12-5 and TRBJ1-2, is DARVTQTPRHKVTEMGQEVTMRCQPILGHNTVFWYRQTMMQGLELLAYFRNRAPLDDSGMPKDRFSAEMPDATLATLKIQPSEPRDSAVYFCASGAPGPLYGYTFGSGTRLTVV.

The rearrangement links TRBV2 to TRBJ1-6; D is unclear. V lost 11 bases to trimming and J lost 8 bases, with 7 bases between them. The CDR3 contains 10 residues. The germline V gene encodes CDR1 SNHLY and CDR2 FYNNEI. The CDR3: CARGHSPLHF. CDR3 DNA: TGTGCCCGCGGCCATTCACCCCTCCACTTT.

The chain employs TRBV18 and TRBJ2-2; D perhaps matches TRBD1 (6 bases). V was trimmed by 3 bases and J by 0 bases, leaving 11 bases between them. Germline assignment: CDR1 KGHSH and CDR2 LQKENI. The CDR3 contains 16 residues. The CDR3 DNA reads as TGTGCCAGCTCACCGACCGGGACAACGAACACCGGGGAGCTGTTTTTT. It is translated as CASSPTGTTNTGELFF. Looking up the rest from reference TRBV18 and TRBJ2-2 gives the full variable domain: NAGVMQNPRHLVRRRGQEARLRCSPMKGHSHVYWYRQLPEEGLKFMVYLQKENIIDESGMPKERFSAEFPKEGPSILRIQQVVRGDSAAYFCASSPTGTTNTGELFFGEGSRLTVL.

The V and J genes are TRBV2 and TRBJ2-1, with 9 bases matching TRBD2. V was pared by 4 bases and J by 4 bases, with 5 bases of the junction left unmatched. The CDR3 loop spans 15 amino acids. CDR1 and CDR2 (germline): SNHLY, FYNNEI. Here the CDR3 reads CASSVRLAGYNEQFF. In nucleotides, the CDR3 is TGTGCCAGCAGTGTTAGGCTAGCGGGGTACAATGAGCAGTTCTTC.

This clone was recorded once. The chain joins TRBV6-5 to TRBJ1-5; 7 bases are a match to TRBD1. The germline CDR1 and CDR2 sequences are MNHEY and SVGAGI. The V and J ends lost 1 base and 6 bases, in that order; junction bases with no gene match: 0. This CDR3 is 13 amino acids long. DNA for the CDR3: TGTGCCAGCAGTTACTGGACAGGTCAGCCCCAGCATTTT. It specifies CASSYWTGQPQHF.

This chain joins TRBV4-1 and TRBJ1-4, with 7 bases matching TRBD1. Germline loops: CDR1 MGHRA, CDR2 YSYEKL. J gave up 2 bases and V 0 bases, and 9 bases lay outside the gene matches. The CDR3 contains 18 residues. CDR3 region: CASSQDFEGAPTNEKLFF. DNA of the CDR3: TGCGCCAGCAGCCAAGATTTTGAGGGGGCGCCGACTAATGAAAAACTGTTTTTT.

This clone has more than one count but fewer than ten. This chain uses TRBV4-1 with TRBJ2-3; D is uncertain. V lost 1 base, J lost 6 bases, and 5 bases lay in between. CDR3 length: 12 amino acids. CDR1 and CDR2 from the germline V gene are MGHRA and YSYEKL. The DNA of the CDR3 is TGCGCCAGCAGCCAAGGGCTGGATACGCAGTATTTT. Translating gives CASSQGLDTQYF.

The DNA of the CDR3 is TGTGCCAGCAGTCGGGACAGGGCCGGCACCATATATTTT. As protein: CASSRDRAGTIYF. The genes are TRBV6-5 and TRBJ1-3; 9 bases agree with TRBD1. CDR3 length: 13 amino acids. Germline values: CDR1 MNHEY, CDR2 SVGAGI. The junction had 5 bases not matched to a gene; V was cut back by 5 bases and J by 9 bases.

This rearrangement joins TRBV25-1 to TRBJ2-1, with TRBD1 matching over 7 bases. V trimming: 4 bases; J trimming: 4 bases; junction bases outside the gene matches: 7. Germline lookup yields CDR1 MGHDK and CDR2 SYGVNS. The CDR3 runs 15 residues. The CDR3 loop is CASSGQGVRYNEQFF. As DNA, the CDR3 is TGTGCCAGCAGTGGACAGGGAGTACGGTACAATGAGCAGTTCTTC.

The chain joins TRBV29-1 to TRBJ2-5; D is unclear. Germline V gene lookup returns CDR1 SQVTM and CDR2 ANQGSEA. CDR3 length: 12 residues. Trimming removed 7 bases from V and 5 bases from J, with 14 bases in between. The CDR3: CSAEVSPETQYF. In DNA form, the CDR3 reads TGCAGCGCCGAGGTCAGCCCGGAGACCCAGTACTTC.

Here the CDR3 DNA reads TGTGCCAGCAGCTCGGACAGGGATGGGAATGAGCAGTTCTTC. Amino acids: CASSSDRDGNEQFF. The gene calls are TRBV5-4 and TRBJ2-1; 8 bases match TRBD1. Germline V gene lookup returns CDR1 SGHNT and CDR2 YYREEE (reference sequence). The CDR3 totals 14 residues. After removal of 3 bases from V and 7 bases from J, the junction contained 6 bases not matched to a gene.

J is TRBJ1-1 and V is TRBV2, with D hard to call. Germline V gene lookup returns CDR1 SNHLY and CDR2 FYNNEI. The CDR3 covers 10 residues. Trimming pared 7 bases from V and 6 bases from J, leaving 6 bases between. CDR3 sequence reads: CASILPEAFF. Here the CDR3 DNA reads TGTGCCAGCATTCTCCCTGAAGCTTTCTTT.

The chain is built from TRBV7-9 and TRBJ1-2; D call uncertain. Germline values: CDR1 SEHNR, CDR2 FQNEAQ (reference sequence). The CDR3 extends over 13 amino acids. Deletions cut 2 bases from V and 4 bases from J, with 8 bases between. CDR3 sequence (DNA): TGTGCCAGCAGCTTATACCCCCGCTATGGCTACACCTTC. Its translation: CASSLYPRYGYTF. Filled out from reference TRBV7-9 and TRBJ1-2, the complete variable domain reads DTGVSQNPRHKITKRGQNVTFRCDPISEHNRLYWYRQTLGQGPEFLTYFQNEAQLEKSRLLSDRFSAERPKGSFSTLEIQRTEQGDSAMYLCASSLYPRYGYTFGSGTRLTVV.

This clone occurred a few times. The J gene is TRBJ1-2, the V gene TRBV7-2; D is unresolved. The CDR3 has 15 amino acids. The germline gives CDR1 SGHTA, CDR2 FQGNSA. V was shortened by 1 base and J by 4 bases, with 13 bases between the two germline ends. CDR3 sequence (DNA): TGTGCCAGCAGCTTAGTTCAAGGCACAACCTATGGCTACACCTTC. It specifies CASSLVQGTTYGYTF.

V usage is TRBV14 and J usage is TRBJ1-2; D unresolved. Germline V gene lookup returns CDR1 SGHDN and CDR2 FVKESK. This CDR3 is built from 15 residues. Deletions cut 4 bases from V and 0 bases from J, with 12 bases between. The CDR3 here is CASSLYSVPNYGYTF. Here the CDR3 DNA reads TGTGCCAGCAGCCTTTACAGCGTACCTAACTATGGCTACACCTTC.